The clone carrying this TCR beta chain has a single count. As originally analysed: Amplification with reference gene primers provided the estimates of nucleated cell counts. The repertoire was sequenced with immunoSEQ multiplex PCR; TCRdb's copy has only in-frame clones and lacks some. The V and J calls and the clone size are those of that table, but D and trimming were determined from the DNA. The data show a few hundred thousand clones, approximately 88% seen once. V dropped 6 bases and J dropped 0; count of bases not matched to a gene: 10. The germline V gene encodes CDR1 KGHSH and CDR2 LQKENI. The CDR3 runs 16 residues. The entry originates in a study of blood T cell repertoires in COVID-19. On the study more broadly: T cells, B-cell-depleted T cells, or PBMCs supplied cDNA or gDNA.

Sample: peripheral blood. This sequence joins TRBV18 and TRBJ1-1; 7 bases fit TRBD1. The origin of this receptor is a woman in her 50s with COVID-19, enrolled during active disease. The CDR3: CASSGNPGQMNTEAFF. The CDR3 region has the DNA TGTGCCAGCTCGGGGAACCCGGGACAGATGAACACTGAAGCTTTCTTT.